This T cell receptor (beta chain) is from a study of control samples from healthy donors and cancer patients. V lost 1 base and J lost 7; bases outside the gene matches: 3. Germline loops: CDR1 SEHNR, CDR2 FQNEAQ (reference sequence). CDR3 length: 14 residues. The assay was immunoSEQ multiplex PCR, and TCRdb's table has in-frame clones only and misses some. The sample gives 130,000 or so clones, 85% to 90% of which show up once; 6% to 9.5% is in the top ten. The specimen was PBMCs. This clonotype originated in a man aged 50-59 years with head and neck cancer. The chain is built from TRBV7-9 and TRBJ2-2; 7 bases match TRBD1. CDR3 DNA sequence: TGTGCCAGCAGCTTAGTACAGGGGATCGGGGAGCTGTTTTTT. Translated: CASSLVQGIGELFF.